The rows below give T cell receptor beta chains drawn from one sample of a study of long-term antiretroviral therapy in people with HIV. This table comes from immunoSEQ multiplex PCR, and its TCRdb copy is limited to in-frame clones, with some not included. There are 20,000 to 25,000 clones in the sample; just over 90% occur only once, and about 10% lies in the top ten. The material was unsorted PBMCs, obtained 7.6 years after starting antiretroviral therapy. Every receptor here comes from a woman aged 40 to 50 with HIV. The CDR3 runs from the conserved cysteine through the conserved F or W. A D gene is named only where the DNA matches it firmly. The size field is filled for only some rows; it gives once, few, many or a size class.

clone_size	d_call	j_call	v_call	cdr3_length	cdr3_aa	cdr3_nt
-	-	TRBJ2-2	TRBV10-1	14	CASSKTTVTGELFF	TGCGCCAGCAGTAAAACGACAGTCACCGGGGAGCTGTTTTTT
-	-	TRBJ1-5	TRBV4-1	16	CASSQVGSGQGQPQHF	TGCGCCAGCAGCCAAGTGGGTTCGGGGCAGGGTCAGCCCCAGCATTTT
few	-	TRBJ1-6	TRBV6-6	12	CASRQGGSPLHF	TGTGCCAGCAGGCAGGGAGGGTCACCCCTCCACTTT
-	TRBD2	TRBJ2-5	TRBV9	17	CASSVGSSGGALETQYF	TGTGCCAGCAGCGTGGGATCTAGCGGGGGGGCCCTAGAGACCCAGTACTTC
-	-	TRBJ2-3	TRBV27	15	CASSLPGAGTDTQYF	TGTGCCAGCAGTTTACCAGGGGCGGGCACAGATACGCAGTATTTT
-	TRBD2	TRBJ2-7	TRBV18	15	CASSPLKSGAGEQYF	TGTGCCAGCTCACCGTTAAAAAGCGGGGCGGGGGAGCAGTACTTC
-	-	TRBJ1-2	TRBV29-1	12	CSVEGGGYGYTF	TGCAGCGTAGAAGGGGGAGGCTATGGCTACACCTTC
-	-	TRBJ2-1	TRBV30	14	CAWSTIGTTHEQFF	TGTGCCTGGAGCACAATAGGTACAACCCATGAGCAGTTCTTC
-	-	TRBJ1-2	TRBV7-9	12	CASSVGGHGYTF	TGTGCCAGCAGCGTGGGGGGCCATGGCTACACCTTC
-	-	TRBJ1-1	TRBV18	15	CASSVGYQMNTEAFF	TGTGCCAGCTCAGTAGGGTATCAGATGAACACTGAAGCTTTCTTT
-	-	TRBJ1-1	TRBV29-1	14	CSGVQQGILTEAFF	TGCAGCGGGGTTCAGCAGGGGATTCTGACTGAAGCTTTCTTT
-	-	TRBJ1-1	TRBV7-8	13	CASSTRGRTEAFF	TGTGCCAGCAGCACCAGGGGACGCACTGAAGCTTTCTTT